This T cell receptor (beta chain) was recovered during a study of shared clonotypes between healthy human individuals. Deep was the level at which the assay was run. Some 31,000 T cell genomes (roughly 310 ng DNA) went into each PBMC replicate. Bulk PBMC genomic DNA spanned ten immunoSEQ deep plates. Profiled with immunoSEQ multiplex PCR; TCRdb holds only in-frame clones, not every one. This table holds about 510,000 clones, approximately 79% found once. Recent acute infections and vaccinations were absent in the healthy HIV-negative adult donors. Germline values: CDR1 SGHAT, CDR2 FQNNGV. The V gene end was trimmed by 5 bases and the J gene end by 6 bases; junction bases not matched to a gene: 12. The CDR3 contains 15 residues.

The source material was PBMCs. The chain joins TRBV11-2 to TRBJ1-1, with 7 bases matching TRBD1. This clonotype originated in a woman aged 40 to 50 in good health. Some clones in this sample may be carry-over from other donors' samples. DNA of the CDR3: TGTGCCAGCAGCGGAGGGGGCGGGTGGTACGCTGAAGCTTTCTTT. This gives the protein CASSGGGGWYAEAFF.